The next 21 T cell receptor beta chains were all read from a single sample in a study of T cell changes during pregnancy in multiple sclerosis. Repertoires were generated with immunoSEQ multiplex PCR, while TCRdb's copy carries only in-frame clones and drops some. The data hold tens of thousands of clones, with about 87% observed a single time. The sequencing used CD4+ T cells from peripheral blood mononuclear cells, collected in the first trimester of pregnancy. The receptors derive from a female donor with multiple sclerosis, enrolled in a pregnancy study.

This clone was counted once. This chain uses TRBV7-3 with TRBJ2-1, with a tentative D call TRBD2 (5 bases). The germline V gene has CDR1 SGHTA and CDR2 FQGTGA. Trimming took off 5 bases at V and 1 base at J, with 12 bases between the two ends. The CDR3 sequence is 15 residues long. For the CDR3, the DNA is TGTGCCAGCAGCCTAGGACTCGTTTCCTACAATGAGCAGTTCTTC. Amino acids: CASSLGLVSYNEQFF.

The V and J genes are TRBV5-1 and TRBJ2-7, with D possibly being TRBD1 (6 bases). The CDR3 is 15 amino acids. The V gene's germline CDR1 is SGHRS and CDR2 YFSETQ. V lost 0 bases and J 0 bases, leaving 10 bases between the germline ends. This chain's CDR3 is CASSLGGLSSYEQYF. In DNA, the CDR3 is TGCGCCAGCAGCTTGGGGGGGCTTTCCTCCTACGAGCAGTACTTC.

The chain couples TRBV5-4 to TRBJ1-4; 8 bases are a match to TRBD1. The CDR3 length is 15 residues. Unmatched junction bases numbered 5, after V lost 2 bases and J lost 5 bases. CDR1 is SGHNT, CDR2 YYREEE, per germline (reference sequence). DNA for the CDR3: TGTGCCAGCAGCTTAAGGACAGGGTCCAATGAAAAACTGTTTTTT. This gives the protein CASSLRTGSNEKLFF.

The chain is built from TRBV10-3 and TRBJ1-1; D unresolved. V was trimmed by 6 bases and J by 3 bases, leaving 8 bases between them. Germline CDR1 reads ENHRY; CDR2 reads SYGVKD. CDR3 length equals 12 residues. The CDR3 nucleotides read TGTGCCATCAGGCGGTCCGACACTGAAGCTTTCTTT. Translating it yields CAIRRSDTEAFF.

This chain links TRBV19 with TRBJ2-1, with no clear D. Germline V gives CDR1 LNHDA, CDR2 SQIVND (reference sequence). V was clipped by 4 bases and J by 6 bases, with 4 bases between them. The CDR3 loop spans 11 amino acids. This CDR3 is CASSTFNEQFF. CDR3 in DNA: TGTGCCAGTAGTACGTTCAATGAGCAGTTCTTC.

The CDR3 here is CASAAGFITDTQYF. CDR3 bases: TGTGCCAGCGCAGCGGGGTTTATCACAGATACGCAGTATTTT. The chain carries TRBV11-3 and TRBJ2-3; 7 nucleotides agree with TRBD2. Losses at the gene ends were 8 bases for V and 2 bases for J; bases not matched to a gene: 7. The CDR3 consists of 14 residues. CDR1 is SGHNT and CDR2 is YENEEA in the germline V gene. The variable domain in full, with the rest retrieved from reference TRBV11-3 and TRBJ2-3, is EAGVVQSPRYKIIEKKQPVAFWCNPISGHNTLYWYLQNLGQGPELLIRYENEEAVDDSQLPKDRFSAERLKGVDSTLKIQPAELGDSAVYLCASAAGFITDTQYFGPGTRLTVL.

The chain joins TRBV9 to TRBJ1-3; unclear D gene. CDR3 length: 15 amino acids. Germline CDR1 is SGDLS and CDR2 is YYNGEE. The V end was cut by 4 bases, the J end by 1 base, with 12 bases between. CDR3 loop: CASSPTRESGNTIYF. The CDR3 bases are TGTGCCAGCAGCCCCACTAGGGAATCTGGAAACACCATATATTTT.

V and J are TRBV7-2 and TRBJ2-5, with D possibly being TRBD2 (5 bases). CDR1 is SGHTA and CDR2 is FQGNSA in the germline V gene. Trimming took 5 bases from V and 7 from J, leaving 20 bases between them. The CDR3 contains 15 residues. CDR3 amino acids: CASSQATLRGGTQYF. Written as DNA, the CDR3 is TGTGCCAGCAGCCAAGCGACCCTTCGGGGTGGGACCCAGTACTTC.

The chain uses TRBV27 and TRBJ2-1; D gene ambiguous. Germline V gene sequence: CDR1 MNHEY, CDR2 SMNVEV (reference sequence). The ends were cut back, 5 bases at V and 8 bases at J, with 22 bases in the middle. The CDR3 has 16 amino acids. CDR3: CASSKKHLTIFDEQFF. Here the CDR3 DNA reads TGTGCCAGCAGTAAAAAACATCTTACAATTTTTGATGAGCAGTTCTTC.

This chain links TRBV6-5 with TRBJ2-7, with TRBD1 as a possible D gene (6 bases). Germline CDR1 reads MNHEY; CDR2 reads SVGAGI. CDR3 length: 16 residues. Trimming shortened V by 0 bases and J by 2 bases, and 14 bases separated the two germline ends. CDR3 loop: CASSYSGSHRAYEQYF. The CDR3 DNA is TGTGCCAGCAGTTACTCGGGTTCGCACAGGGCCTACGAGCAGTACTTC.

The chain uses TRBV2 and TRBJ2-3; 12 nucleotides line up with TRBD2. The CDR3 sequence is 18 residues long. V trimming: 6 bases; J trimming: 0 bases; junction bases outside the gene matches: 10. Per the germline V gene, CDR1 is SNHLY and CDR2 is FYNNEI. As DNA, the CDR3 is TGTGCCAGCAGCCCGAGACTAGCGGGAGCAGGGAGCACAGATACGCAGTATTTT. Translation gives CASSPRLAGAGSTDTQYF.

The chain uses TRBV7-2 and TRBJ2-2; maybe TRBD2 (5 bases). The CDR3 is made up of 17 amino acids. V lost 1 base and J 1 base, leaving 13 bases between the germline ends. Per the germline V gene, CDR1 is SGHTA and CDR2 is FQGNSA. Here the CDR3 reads CASSLGGSLKNTGELFF. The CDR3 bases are TGTGCCAGCAGCTTAGGCGGGTCACTAAAGAACACCGGGGAGCTGTTTTTT.

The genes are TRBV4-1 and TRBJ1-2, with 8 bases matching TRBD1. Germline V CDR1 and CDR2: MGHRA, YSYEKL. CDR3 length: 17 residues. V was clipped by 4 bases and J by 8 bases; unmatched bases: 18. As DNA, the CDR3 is TGCGCCAGCAGCCGAGAGTCCGAGGGAGCAGGGGGCGTAGGCTACACCTTC. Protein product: CASSRESEGAGGVGYTF.

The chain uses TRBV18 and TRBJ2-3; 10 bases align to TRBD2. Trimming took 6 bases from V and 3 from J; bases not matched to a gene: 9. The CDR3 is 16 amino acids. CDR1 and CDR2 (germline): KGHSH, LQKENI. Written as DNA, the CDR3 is TGTGCCAGCTCTCCCCGAACTAGCGGGGCGACAGATACGCAGTATTTT. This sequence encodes CASSPRTSGATDTQYF. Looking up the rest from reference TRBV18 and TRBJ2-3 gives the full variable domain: NAGVMQNPRHLVRRRGQEARLRCSPMKGHSHVYWYRQLPEEGLKFMVYLQKENIIDESGMPKERFSAEFPKEGPSILRIQQVVRGDSAAYFCASSPRTSGATDTQYFGPGTRLTVL.

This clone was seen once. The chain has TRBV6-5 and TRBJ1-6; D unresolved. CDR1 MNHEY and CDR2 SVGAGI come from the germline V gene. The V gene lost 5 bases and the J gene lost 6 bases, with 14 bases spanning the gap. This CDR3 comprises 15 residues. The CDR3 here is CASSRTLVGNSPLHF. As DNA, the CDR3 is TGTGCCAGCAGTCGAACCCTAGTCGGTAATTCACCCCTCCACTTT.

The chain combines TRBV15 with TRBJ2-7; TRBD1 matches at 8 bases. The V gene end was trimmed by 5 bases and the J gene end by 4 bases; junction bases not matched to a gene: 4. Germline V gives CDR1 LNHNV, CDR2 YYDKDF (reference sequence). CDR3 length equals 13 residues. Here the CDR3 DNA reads TGTGCCACCAGCCTAGACAGGGGTTACGAGCAGTACTTC. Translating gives CATSLDRGYEQYF.

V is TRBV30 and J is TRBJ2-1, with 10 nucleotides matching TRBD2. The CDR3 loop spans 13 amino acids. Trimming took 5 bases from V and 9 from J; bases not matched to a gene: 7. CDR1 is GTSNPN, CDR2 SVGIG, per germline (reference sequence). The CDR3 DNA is TGTGCCTGGGGGCTAGCGGGAGTACTTGAGCAGTTCTTC. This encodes CAWGLAGVLEQFF.

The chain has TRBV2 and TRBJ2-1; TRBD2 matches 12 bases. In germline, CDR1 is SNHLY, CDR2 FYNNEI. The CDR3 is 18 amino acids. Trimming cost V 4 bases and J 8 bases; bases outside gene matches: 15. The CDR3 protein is CASSVRLAGGRVTDEQFF. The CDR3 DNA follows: TGTGCCAGCAGTGTCCGGCTAGCGGGGGGGAGAGTTACCGATGAGCAGTTCTTC.

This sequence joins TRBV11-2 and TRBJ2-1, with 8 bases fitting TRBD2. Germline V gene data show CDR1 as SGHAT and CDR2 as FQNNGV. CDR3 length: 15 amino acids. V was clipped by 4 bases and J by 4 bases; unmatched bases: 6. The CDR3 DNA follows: TGTGCCAGCAGCTCATCGGGGGGGGGATACAATGAGCAGTTCTTC. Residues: CASSSSGGGYNEQFF.

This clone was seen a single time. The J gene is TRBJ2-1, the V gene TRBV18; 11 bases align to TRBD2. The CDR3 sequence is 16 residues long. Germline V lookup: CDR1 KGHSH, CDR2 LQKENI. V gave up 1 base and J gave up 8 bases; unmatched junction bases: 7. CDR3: CASSPLAGGLVDEQFF. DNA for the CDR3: TGTGCCAGCTCACCACTAGCGGGAGGGCTTGTGGATGAGCAGTTCTTC.

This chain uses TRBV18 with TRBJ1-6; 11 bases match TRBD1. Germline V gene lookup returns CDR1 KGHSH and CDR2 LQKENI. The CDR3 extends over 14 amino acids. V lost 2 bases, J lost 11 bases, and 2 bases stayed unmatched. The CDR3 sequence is CASSPGTGGAPLHF. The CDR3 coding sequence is TGTGCCAGCTCACCAGGGACAGGGGGGGCACCCCTCCACTTT.